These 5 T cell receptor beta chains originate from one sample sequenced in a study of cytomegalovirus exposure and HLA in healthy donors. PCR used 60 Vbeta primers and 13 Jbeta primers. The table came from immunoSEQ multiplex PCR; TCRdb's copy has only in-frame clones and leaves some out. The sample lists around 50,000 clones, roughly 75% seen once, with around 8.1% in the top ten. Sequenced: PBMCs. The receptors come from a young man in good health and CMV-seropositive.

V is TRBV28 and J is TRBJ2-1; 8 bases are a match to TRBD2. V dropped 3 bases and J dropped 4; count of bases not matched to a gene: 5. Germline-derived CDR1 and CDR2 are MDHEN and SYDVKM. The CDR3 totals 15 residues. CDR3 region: CASSFSSGVYNEQFF. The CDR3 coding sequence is TGTGCCAGCAGTTTTAGTAGCGGGGTTTACAATGAGCAGTTCTTC. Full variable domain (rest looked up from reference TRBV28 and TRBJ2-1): DVKVTQSSRYLVKRTGEKVFLECVQDMDHENMFWYRQDPGLGLRLIYFSYDVKMKEKGDIPEGYSVSREKKERFSLILESASTNQTSMYLCASSFSSGVYNEQFFGPGTRLTVL.

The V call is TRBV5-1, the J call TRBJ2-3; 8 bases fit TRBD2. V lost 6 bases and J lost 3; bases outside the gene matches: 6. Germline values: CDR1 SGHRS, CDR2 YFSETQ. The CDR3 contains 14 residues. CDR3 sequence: CASMVAGGTDTQYF. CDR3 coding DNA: TGCGCCAGCATGGTTGCGGGGGGAACAGATACGCAGTATTTT.

DNA for the CDR3: TGTGCCAGTAGCTTGGACAATTCGGGCCGTCAGCCCCAGCATTTT. Its protein product is CASSLDNSGRQPQHF. This rearrangement joins TRBV19 to TRBJ1-5; D is possibly TRBD1 (5 bases). Trimming took off 6 bases at V and 6 bases at J, with 18 bases between the two ends. The CDR3 covers 15 residues. The germline V gene encodes CDR1 LNHDA and CDR2 SQIVND (reference sequence).

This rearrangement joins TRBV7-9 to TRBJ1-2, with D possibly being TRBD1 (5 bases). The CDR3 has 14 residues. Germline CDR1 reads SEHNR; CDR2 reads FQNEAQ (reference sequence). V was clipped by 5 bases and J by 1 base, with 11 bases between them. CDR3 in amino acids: CASSNTGGNYGYTF. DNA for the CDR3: TGTGCCAGCAGCAACACGGGGGGTAACTATGGCTACACCTTC.

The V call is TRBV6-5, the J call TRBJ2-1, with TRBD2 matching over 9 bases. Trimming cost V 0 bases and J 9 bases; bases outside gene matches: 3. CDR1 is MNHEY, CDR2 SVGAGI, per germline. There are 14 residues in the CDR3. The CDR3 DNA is TGTGCCAGCAGTTACTCGATACTAGCGGGTGAGCAGTTCTTC. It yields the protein CASSYSILAGEQFF.